This entry features one T cell receptor beta chain sequence. This clonotype turned up a few times. Its antigen specificity is not known. The sample holds no much larger clone one base away, and base qualities are not on file. This sample was taken from a study of identical twins (TCRdb year 2016). For context, the study as a whole: To test whether fetal clonotypes persist, this study deep-sequenced TCR alpha and beta repertoires from monozygotic twins, from unrelated adults of various ages, and from cord blood. To rule out contamination, the twin experiments were replicated at different times with different library preparation protocols. Points the paper makes about the study in general: Invariant T cells such as MAIT and iNKT could partly confound zero-insertion analyses, though diverse VJ usage argued against this for most clonotypes. Because the same donors could not be followed over many years, the conclusions depended on cross-sectional statistical analysis. The excess sharing between twins in beta out-of-frame sequences was weaker because fewer shared sequences reduced the signal-to-noise ratio. Compared with coincidental sharing between unrelated individuals, an excess of low generation-probability sequences was observed among out-of-frame TCR alpha sequences shared between twins. In monozygotic twins, recombination models systematically underestimated out-of-frame TCR alpha sharing, but the models matched the sharing seen between unrelated individuals. Fewer insertions were carried by abundant cord blood beta clonotypes, a similar but weaker trend appeared in young adult naive repertoires, and no such trend appeared in memory repertoires.

The CDR3 covers 15 residues, taking in both the cysteine and the phenylalanine. This entry keeps only the CDR3 DNA: 45 bases, framed from base 1. According to the germline V gene, CDR1 reads SGHTA and CDR2 reads FQGNSA. Deletion took 1 base off V and 4 bases off J, with a span of 13 bases between the germline ends. The library was prepared using 5' RACE. Instrument used: Illumina HiSeq 2000. Template switching introduced a universal primer binding site; the final cDNA contained a unique molecular identifier, enabling accurate counting of TCR cDNA molecules. Specific primers in the conserved constant-segment region were used to synthesize first-strand cDNA for the TCR alpha and beta chains. To control for contamination, every cDNA library carried two barcodes: a SMART-Mk sample barcode plus Illumina barcodes. TruSeq adapter sequences along with Illumina sample barcodes were introduced in two successive PCR steps. Sequencing of the TCR alpha and beta cDNA libraries was done on the Illumina HiSeq platform using custom primers. Per the original workflow: Raw reads were processed with MiGEC to extract unique molecular identifiers, and MiXCR was used to determine CDR3 positions. Recombination models were inferred per individual with the repgenHMM and IGoR tools using an EM algorithm. Shared clonotype analysis was performed with the tcR package in R, normalizing sharing by the product of cloneset sizes. Out-of-frame nonproductive sequences were analyzed to study raw recombination free of thymic and clonal selection effects. Clones were called with MiXCR by TCRdb after fastp trimmed the public reads at Q25, and only in-frame beta chains were retained. CDR3 protein sequences are deduplicated, and each keeps its most common genes and DNA. The V and J calls and clone size are TCRdb's, not the authors'. For this sample the table gives some 730,000 distinct CDR3 sequences, of which 18% were detected only once. In total, the top ten clones hold around 13% of the sample.

Only healthy Caucasian donors were included. Three pairs of female monozygotic twins, all aged 18 to 29 years, made up the twin cohort. Peripheral blood mononuclear cells were used as the source from which RNA for TCR libraries was isolated. The same data also contributed to another study, on T cells expressing NK-cell markers. As the second paper documents: TCR beta-chain repertoires were profiled in sorted CD3+CD56+NKG2C+, CD3+CD56+NKG2C- and CD3+CD56-NKG2C+ T-cell subsets from roughly eight donors. Of the eight sequenced donors, seven were found to be HCMV-seropositive and one was found to be HCMV-seronegative. In several experiments an anti-gammadeltaTCR antibody was added to restrict sorting to alphabetaTCR-expressing T cells. For 5 or 6 donors, the dominant CD3+CD56+NKG2C+ clonotypes were among the top 10 CD8+ clonotypes and accounted for 1.0-7.0% of CD8+ T cells. Those dominant clonotypes were again the most abundant among CD3+CD56-NKG2C+ cells in a few donors, at about 28.3-65%. Whether the expanded NKG2C-expressing T cell clones were specific for HCMV antigens was left unclear. Randomly selected healthy volunteers, three men and five women, were used as the eight sequenced donors. HCMV-specific IgG was detected in serum with a commercial ELISA kit to determine HCMV serostatus. For roughly six donors, bulk peripheral blood T-cell repertoires were additionally sequenced from unsorted PBMC. Reads were demultiplexed and grouped by UMI with MIGEC, and clonotypes were assembled and quantified with MiTCR. To exclude erroneous sequences, any TCR cDNA sequence not supported by at least two reads was discarded. The tcR package was used for downstream repertoire analysis, and clonotypes were matched between fractions using CDR3 nucleotide sequence together with V segment. Antigen specificity was annotated against VDJdb with VDJmatch, allowing one amino acid substitution in CDR3.

The chain employs TRBV7-2 and TRBJ2-5; a confident D gene designation cannot be given. Sequences were obtained from PBMCs. This TCR derives from a woman under 30 in good health. The DNA sequence is given as TGTGCCAGCAGCTTAGAACAGCTACCGGGAGAGACCCAGTACTTC. This translates into CASSLEQLPGETQYF.